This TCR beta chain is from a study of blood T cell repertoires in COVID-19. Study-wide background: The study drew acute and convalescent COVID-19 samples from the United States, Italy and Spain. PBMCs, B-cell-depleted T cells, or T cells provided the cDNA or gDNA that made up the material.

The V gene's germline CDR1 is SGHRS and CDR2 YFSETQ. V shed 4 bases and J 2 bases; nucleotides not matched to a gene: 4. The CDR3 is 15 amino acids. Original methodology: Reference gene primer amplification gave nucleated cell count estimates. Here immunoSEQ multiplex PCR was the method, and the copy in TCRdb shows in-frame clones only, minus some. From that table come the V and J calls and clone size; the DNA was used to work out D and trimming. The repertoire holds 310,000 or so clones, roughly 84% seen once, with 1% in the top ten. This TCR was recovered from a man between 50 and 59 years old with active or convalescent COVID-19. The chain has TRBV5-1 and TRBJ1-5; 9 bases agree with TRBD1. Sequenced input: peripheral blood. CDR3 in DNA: TGCGCCAGCAGCGCGGGACAGGGAGGCAATCAGCCCCAGCATTTT. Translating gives CASSAGQGGNQPQHF.